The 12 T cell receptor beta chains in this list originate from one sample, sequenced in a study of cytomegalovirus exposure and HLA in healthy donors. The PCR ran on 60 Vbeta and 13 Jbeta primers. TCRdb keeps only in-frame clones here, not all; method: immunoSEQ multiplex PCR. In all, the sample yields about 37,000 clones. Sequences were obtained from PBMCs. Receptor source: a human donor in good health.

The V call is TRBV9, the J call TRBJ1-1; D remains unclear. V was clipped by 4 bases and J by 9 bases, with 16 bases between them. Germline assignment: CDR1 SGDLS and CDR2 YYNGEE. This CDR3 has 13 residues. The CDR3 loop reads CASSTFVGQKAFF. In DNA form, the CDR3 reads TGTGCCAGCAGCACCTTTGTGGGCCAAAAAGCTTTCTTT.

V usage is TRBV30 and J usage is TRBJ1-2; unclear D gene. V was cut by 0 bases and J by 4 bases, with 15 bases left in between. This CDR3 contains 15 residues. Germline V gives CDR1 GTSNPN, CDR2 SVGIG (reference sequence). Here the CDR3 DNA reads TGTGCCTGGAGTGTGAGTCTACGGACTATCTATGGCTACACCTTC. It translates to CAWSVSLRTIYGYTF. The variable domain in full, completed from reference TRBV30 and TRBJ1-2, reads SQTIHQWPATLVQPVGSPLSLECTVEGTSNPNLYWYRQAAGRGLQLLFYSVGIGQISSEVPQNLSASRPQDRQFILSSKKLLLSDSGFYLCAWSVSLRTIYGYTFGSGTRLTVV.

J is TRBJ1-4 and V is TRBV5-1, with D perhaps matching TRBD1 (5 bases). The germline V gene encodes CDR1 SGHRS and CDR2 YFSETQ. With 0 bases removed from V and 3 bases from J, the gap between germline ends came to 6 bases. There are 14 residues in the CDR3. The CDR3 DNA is TGCGCCAGCAGCTTGGGACAGTCTAATGAAAAACTGTTTTTT. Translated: CASSLGQSNEKLFF.

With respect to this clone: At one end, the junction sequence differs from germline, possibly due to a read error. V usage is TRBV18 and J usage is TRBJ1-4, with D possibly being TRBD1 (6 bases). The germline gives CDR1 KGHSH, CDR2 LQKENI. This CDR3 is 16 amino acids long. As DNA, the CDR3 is TGTGCCAGCGCACCACAACAGGGTGAAGCTAATGAAAAACTGTTTTTT. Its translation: CASAPQQGEANEKLFF.

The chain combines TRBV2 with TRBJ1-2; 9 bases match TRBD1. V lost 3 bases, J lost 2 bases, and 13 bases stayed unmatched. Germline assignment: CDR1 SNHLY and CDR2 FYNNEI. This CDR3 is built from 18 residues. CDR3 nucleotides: TGTGCCAGCAGTGAGTTAGGGACAGGGTATCATAGGAACTATGGCTACACCTTC. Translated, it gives CASSELGTGYHRNYGYTF.

The CDR3 sequence: CASGTGGLEQYF. The DNA for the CDR3 is TGTGCCAGTGGGACAGGGGGTCTCGAGCAGTACTTC. J is TRBJ2-7 and V is TRBV6-5; 11 bases are a match to TRBD1. The V segment lost 9 bases and the J segment 6 bases; nucleotides outside the gene matches: 4. Germline assignment: CDR1 MNHEY and CDR2 SVGAGI. This CDR3 is 12 amino acids long.

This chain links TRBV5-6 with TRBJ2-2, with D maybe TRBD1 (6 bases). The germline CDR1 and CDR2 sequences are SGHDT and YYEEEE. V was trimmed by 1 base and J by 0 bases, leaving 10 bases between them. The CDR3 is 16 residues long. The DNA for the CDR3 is TGTGCCAGCAGCTTGCAGGGGCGCCCGAACACCGGGGAGCTGTTTTTT. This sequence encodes CASSLQGRPNTGELFF.

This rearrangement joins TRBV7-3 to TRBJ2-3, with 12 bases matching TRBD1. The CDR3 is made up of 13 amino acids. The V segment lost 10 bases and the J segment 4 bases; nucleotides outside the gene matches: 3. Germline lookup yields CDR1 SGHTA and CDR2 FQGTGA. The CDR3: CATGTGGADTQYF. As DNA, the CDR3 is TGTGCCACCGGGACAGGGGGCGCAGATACGCAGTATTTT.

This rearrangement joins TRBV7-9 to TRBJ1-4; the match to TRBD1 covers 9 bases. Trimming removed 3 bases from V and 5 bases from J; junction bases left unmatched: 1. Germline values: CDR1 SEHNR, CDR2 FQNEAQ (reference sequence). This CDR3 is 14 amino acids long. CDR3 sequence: CASSFGQGNEKLFF. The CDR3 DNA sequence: TGTGCCAGCAGCTTCGGACAGGGGAATGAAAAACTGTTTTTT.

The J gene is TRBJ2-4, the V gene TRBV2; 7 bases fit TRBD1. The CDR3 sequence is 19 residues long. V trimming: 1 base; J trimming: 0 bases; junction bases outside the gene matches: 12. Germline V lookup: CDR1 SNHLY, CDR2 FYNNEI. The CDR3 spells CASSEGTYDRERAKNIQYF. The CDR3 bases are TGTGCCAGCAGTGAAGGTACTTATGACAGGGAAAGAGCCAAAAACATTCAGTACTTC.

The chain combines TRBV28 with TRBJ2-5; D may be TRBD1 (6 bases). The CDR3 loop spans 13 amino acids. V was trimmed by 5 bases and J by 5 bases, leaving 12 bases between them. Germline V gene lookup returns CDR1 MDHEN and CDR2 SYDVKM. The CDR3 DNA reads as TGTGCCAGCAGTAAGAACAGGGAGGAGACCCAGTACTTC. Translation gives CASSKNREETQYF. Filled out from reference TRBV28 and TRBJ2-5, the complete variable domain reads DVKVTQSSRYLVKRTGEKVFLECVQDMDHENMFWYRQDPGLGLRLIYFSYDVKMKEKGDIPEGYSVSREKKERFSLILESASTNQTSMYLCASSKNREETQYFGPGTRLLVL.

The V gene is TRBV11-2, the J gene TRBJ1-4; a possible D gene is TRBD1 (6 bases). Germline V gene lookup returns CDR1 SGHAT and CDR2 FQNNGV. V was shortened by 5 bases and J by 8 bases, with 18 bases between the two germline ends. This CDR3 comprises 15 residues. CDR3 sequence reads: CASSPEQGSAEKLFF. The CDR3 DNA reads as TGTGCCAGCAGCCCCGAACAGGGATCAGCCGAAAAACTGTTTTTT.